These 7 T cell receptor beta chains originate from one sample sequenced in a study of cytomegalovirus exposure and HLA in healthy donors. Profiling relied on immunoSEQ multiplex PCR, and the TCRdb table lists in-frame clones only, not all of them. The sample lists 150,000 to 200,000 clones; over 65% were seen once. What was sequenced was PBMCs. The origin of the receptors is a man aged 18 to 30 in good health and CMV-seropositive.

For this clone: The identical CDR3 is also encoded by other nucleotide sequences in the sample. The CDR3 nucleotides are TGTGCCAGCAGCAGGGGCGGGGGGGCAGATACGCAGTATTTT. Its translation is CASSRGGGADTQYF. The chain employs TRBV2 and TRBJ2-3, with 9 bases fitting TRBD2. Germline-derived CDR1 and CDR2 are SNHLY and FYNNEI. V shed 6 bases and J 4 bases; nucleotides not matched to a gene: 5. The CDR3 sequence is 14 residues long.

This clone was observed a handful of times. This chain uses TRBV4-3 with TRBJ2-2; D not certain. The CDR3 consists of 15 residues. Trimming took 1 base from V and 3 from J, leaving 9 bases between them. Germline V lookup: CDR1 LGHNA, CDR2 YSLEER. CDR3 loop: CASSQGRRDTGELFF. The CDR3 coding sequence is TGCGCCAGCAGCCAAGGTCGACGGGACACCGGGGAGCTGTTTTTT.

The rearrangement links TRBV6-5 to TRBJ2-7; 7 nucleotides agree with TRBD1. Per germline, CDR1 MNHEY and CDR2 SVGAGI. The CDR3 sequence is 15 residues long. Trimming at V came to 6 bases and at J to 0 bases, leaving 8 bases not matched to a gene. Here the CDR3 DNA reads TGTGCCAGCAGGAGGGACAGCACCGACTCCTACGAGCAGTACTTC. It specifies CASRRDSTDSYEQYF.

This rearrangement joins TRBV7-9 to TRBJ2-1, with TRBD2 matching over 9 bases. CDR1 is SEHNR, CDR2 FQNEAQ, per germline (reference sequence). CDR3 length: 16 residues. V lost 4 bases to trimming and J lost 8 bases; unmatched junction nucleotides: 12. CDR3 DNA sequence: TGTGCCAGCAGCTCCCTTTTTAGCGGGAGTAACGATGAGCAGTTCTTC. It yields the protein CASSSLFSGSNDEQFF. Combining the CDR3 with reference TRBV7-9 and TRBJ2-1 gives the whole variable domain DTGVSQNPRHKITKRGQNVTFRCDPISEHNRLYWYRQTLGQGPEFLTYFQNEAQLEKSRLLSDRFSAERPKGSFSTLEIQRTEQGDSAMYLCASSSLFSGSNDEQFFGPGTRLTVL.

The chain links TRBV9 to TRBJ2-7; TRBD2 is a possible D gene (6 bases). The CDR3 sequence is 14 residues long. In germline, CDR1 is SGDLS, CDR2 YYNGEE. Deletions cut 0 bases from V and 7 bases from J, with 14 bases between. The CDR3 region is CASSVVGGSVEQYF. The CDR3 DNA reads TGTGCCAGCAGCGTAGTTGGAGGGTCGGTAGAGCAGTACTTC. Variable domain in full (rest from reference TRBV9 and TRBJ2-7): DSGVTQTPKHLITATGQRVTLRCSPRSGDLSVYWYQQSLDQGLQFLIQYYNGEERAKGNILERFSAQQFPDLHSELNLSSLELGDSALYFCASSVVGGSVEQYFGPGTRLTVT.

The chain recombines TRBV5-1 with TRBJ1-1; TRBD1 agrees at 8 bases. The trim removed 1 base at V and 10 bases at J, leaving 18 bases unmatched. This CDR3 contains 17 residues. The V gene's germline CDR1 is SGHRS and CDR2 YFSETQ. The DNA of the CDR3 is TGCGCCAGCAGCTTGAGTGGAAACCTGAACAGGGGGGCGGGAGCTTTCTTT. Translation: CASSLSGNLNRGAGAFF. The entire variable domain, with the rest obtained from reference TRBV5-1 and TRBJ1-1, is as follows: KAGVTQTPRYLIKTRGQQVTLSCSPISGHRSVSWYQQTPGQGLQFLFEYFSETQRNKGNFPGRFSGRQFSNSRSEMNVSTLELGDSALYLCASSLSGNLNRGAGAFFGQGTRLTVV.

V usage is TRBV5-6 and J usage is TRBJ1-1; 9 bases are shared with TRBD1. The V gene end was trimmed by 4 bases and the J gene end by 3 bases; junction bases not matched to a gene: 4. CDR3 length: 14 residues. Germline CDR1 is SGHDT and CDR2 is YYEEEE. The CDR3 spells CASSPGTGYTEAFF. Here the CDR3 DNA reads TGTGCCAGCAGCCCCGGGACAGGGTACACTGAAGCTTTCTTT.